This T cell receptor (beta chain) was documented in a study of multiple sclerosis patients with progressive multifocal leukoencephalopathy. J gave up 5 bases and V 5 bases, and 5 bases lay outside the gene matches. The CDR3 has 15 amino acids. Germline loops: CDR1 MNHEY, CDR2 SMNVEV (reference sequence). This clone appeared once. Sample time point: before natalizumab initiation. TCRdb keeps only in-frame clones here, not all; method: immunoSEQ multiplex PCR. The table lists roughly 30,000 clones, roughly 90% of them singletons. The gene calls are TRBV27 and TRBJ2-7, with 14 bases that match TRBD2. The clonotype comes from a human donor with multiple sclerosis. Material for sequencing was PBMCs. CDR3 sequence (DNA): TGTGCCAGCAGTCCCCGACTAGCGGGAGGGCACGAGCAGTACTTC. This gives the protein CASSPRLAGGHEQYF.